What follows describes a single T cell receptor (beta chain). Its cognate antigen has yet to be identified. Nothing much larger sits one base from this clone, and base qualities are not available. The time point tag for this specimen amounts to: cells obtained before transplantation from donor or recipient. CD3+CD4+ and CD3+CD8+ populations were FACS-sorted from unstimulated pre-transplant donor and recipient cells taken from spleen or lymph nodes. The sample is drawn from a study of graft-versus-host responses after intestinal transplantation (dated by TCRdb to the early 2020s). Background for the entire study: Multivisceral, liver-intestinal, or isolated intestinal transplants were received by the recipients. Every recipient was given anti-thymocyte globulin induction, followed by about 3 years of maintenance tacrolimus and steroids. Samples from a few later patients were sequenced in-house on an Illumina MiSeq with MiXCR processing rather than by the commercial service. The cohort enrolled under 25 intestinal transplant recipients including one retransplant, and a few patients lacking pretransplant specimens were excluded. Graft-versus-host and host-versus-graft alloreactive T cell clones were tracked in the graft, circulation and bone marrow after intestinal transplantation using bulk TCR-beta CDR3 sequencing. A peak of at least 4% donor T cells among recipient peripheral blood mononuclear cells was the definition used for donor T cell macrochimerism. To identify alloreactive clones, pre-transplant mixed lymphocyte reaction products were sequenced and then compared with unstimulated pre-transplant donor and recipient T cells. Results and caveats for the whole study, not just this receptor: Early after transplant, peak levels of circulating GvH clones were associated with declines in HvG clones. The relatively low number and heterogeneity of intestinal transplant patients limited the conclusions. In the allografts of patients with donor T cell macrochimerism, GvH to HvG T cell clonal ratios were high. GvH clones turned up in recipient bone marrow, with some appearing earlier in ileal mucosa or blood, a pattern consistent with an intestinal mucosal origin.

Libraries were built with the immunoSEQ multiplex PCR assay. For most patients, genomic DNA was isolated with the Qiagen DNeasy Blood and Tissue Kit and sent frozen to Adaptive Biotechnologies for TCR sequencing. For most patients, genomic DNA was subjected to high-throughput TCR-beta CDR3 sequencing by Adaptive Biotechnologies. In the source study's methods: TCR sequencing data for roughly 18 patients were retrieved from Adaptive's ImmunoSEQ software; three other patients were processed with MiXCR and VDJtools. To correct CD4 versus CD8 sorting errors, any sequence found in both subsets at a frequency ratio below 5:1 was removed. CDR3 nucleotide sequences shared between donor and recipient were removed because their origin could not be assigned. Alloreactive clones required at least 2-fold expansion over unstimulated cells and minimum CFSE-low frequency of 0.002% (template counts) or 0.001% (read counts). A clone was considered mappable if detected in the sequenced pre-transplant spleen, lymph node, or MLR CFSE-low populations of the donor or recipient. The cumulative frequency of alloreactive clones was calculated as a percentage of all sequences, weighted by copy number. The table comes from immuneACCESS by way of TCRdb, which keeps in-frame sequences with V and J called. Part of the clones is missing from these tables; in studies checked, under half for an unresolved V gene and the rest for unknown reasons. V, J and clone size were drawn from that table, and D and trimming were deduced from the DNA. The sample table holds about 90,000 clones, of which over 85% were seen once. Around 1.1% of the sample comes from the top ten.

Material: unstimulated CD8+ T cells sorted from spleen or lymph node cells, obtained before transplant. The origin of this receptor is a human donor who was the organ donor for an intestinal transplant.

Here the CDR3 is given as CASSDTPPDRGLRTEAFF. The DNA is as follows: TGTGCCAGCAGCGATACCCCTCCGGACAGGGGGCTGCGCACTGAAGCTTTCTTT. Recombination linked TRBV7-9 to TRBJ1-1; 11 bases in between match TRBD1. Its CDR3 holds 18 amino acids, cysteine through phenylalanine. Only the CDR3 region is kept as DNA, spanning 54 bases read in frame from base 1. V and J are trimmed by 5 bases and 4 bases, and the gene matches miss 15 bases of the junction. The CDR1 and CDR2 encoded by the germline V gene (reference sequence) are SEHNR and FQNEAQ.